Described below is a single TCR beta chain sequence and its context. It has no known antigen specificity. Base qualities are not recorded, but no much larger clone differs from it by a single base. V is shortened by 1 base, J by 8 bases, and the region joining them spans 6 bases. The CDR3 goes from the cysteine to the phenylalanine over 12 residues. The kept DNA is CDR3 alone, 36 bases in frame from the first base. CDR1 and CDR2, looked up from the germline V gene, are LGHNA and YSLEER. The data were taken from a study of siplizumab effects on memory and regulatory T cells (dated by TCRdb to the late 2010s). For context, the study as a whole: The study looked at the effect of siplizumab, an anti-CD2 antibody, on alloreactive T-cell subsets in allogeneic mixed lymphocyte reactions made from human PBMCs.

Library preparation used the immunoSEQ multiplex PCR assay. The deep sequencing platform assayed some 90,000 TCR templates per sample. Genomic DNA extracted from sorted T cells was used for TCRbeta CDR3 sequencing. In the original analysis: Clonal analysis of TCRbeta CDR3 data was done in the R programming language. Alloreactive CD4+ and CD8+ clones were identified by comparing unstimulated samples to CFSE-low samples taken after the reaction. Alloreactive CD4+ clones were assigned to regulatory or non-regulatory origin by matching sequences to sorted unstimulated Treg and non-Treg repertoires. TCRdb limited this immuneACCESS table to in-frame rearrangements with V and J called. A share of clones is missing; checked studies link under half to unresolved V genes, and the rest is unexplained. V, J and clone size are taken as reported in that table, and D and trimming were inferred from the DNA itself. The sample contains roughly 100,000 clones, over 85% of them found a single time. The ten largest clones represent around 6.5% of the sample.

Overall study outcomes, separate from this receptor: Because sequences at frequencies below about 10^-5 were poorly captured, only a minor fraction of alloreactive clones could be mapped back to unstimulated subsets. Roughly 80-95% of proliferating CD4+ or CD8+ clones could not be assigned a naive or memory phenotype. No functional confirmation was obtained for the suppressive function of proliferating Tregs from siplizumab cultures. Of the alloreactive CD4+ clones that could be mapped, the Treg-derived share averaged around 64% with siplizumab compared with roughly 25% in control reactions. Compared with memory T cells, unstimulated naive T cells appeared more diverse, and naive cells seemed to make a substantial contribution to the alloresponse. Siplizumab significantly lowered the cumulative frequency of alloreactive sequences that could be traced to unstimulated CD4+ memory T cells.

Sorted unstimulated T cells and proliferating T cells recovered from mixed lymphocyte reactions underwent TCRbeta CDR3 sequencing. Fresh whole blood from fewer than twelve HLA-typed healthy donors was used to isolate PBMCs. Sequencing was carried out using CD8+ T cells sorted from blood. The TCR originated in a human donor in good health. This sequence uses TRBV4-3 and TRBJ2-1; no D gene call is confident. Here the CDR3 is given as CASSQVPDEQFF. The DNA sequence is given as TGCGCCAGCAGCCAAGTGCCTGATGAGCAGTTCTTC.